This entry lists 26 T cell receptor beta chains sequenced from one sample in a study of T cell responses to AZD1222 COVID-19 vaccine. The repertoire was sequenced with immunoSEQ multiplex PCR; TCRdb's copy has only in-frame clones and lacks some. This table has 100,000 to 150,000 clones, around 87% appearing once. The sequenced sample was peripheral blood, obtained on day 0 of AZD1222 vaccination. These receptors came from an adult in good health.

The genes are TRBV5-1 and TRBJ2-3; possible D gene TRBD1, 5 bases. V lost 0 bases to trimming and J lost 5 bases, with 10 bases between them. This CDR3 has 14 amino acids. Germline V gene data show CDR1 as SGHRS and CDR2 as YFSETQ. The CDR3 is CASSLARVEDTQYF. CDR3 in DNA: TGCGCCAGCAGCTTGGCCAGGGTGGAAGATACGCAGTATTTT.

The rearrangement links TRBV19 to TRBJ1-5; TRBD1 matches 10 bases. The CDR3 is 13 residues long. Germline-derived CDR1 and CDR2 are LNHDA and SQIVND (reference sequence). Germline trimming cut 6 bases from V and 7 bases from J; bases unmatched to any gene: 3. In DNA, the CDR3 is TGTGCCAGTAGCGGGACAGGGGAACAGCCCCAGCATTTT. Encoded protein: CASSGTGEQPQHF.

In this sample, this clone turned up once. The CDR3 reads CASSELGLAALGGEQFF. The CDR3 nucleotides are TGTGCCAGCAGCGAACTAGGACTAGCGGCGCTGGGCGGTGAGCAGTTCTTC. The chain combines TRBV27 with TRBJ2-1; 10 bases match TRBD2. The CDR3 loop spans 17 amino acids. After removal of 6 bases from V and 9 bases from J, the junction contained 17 bases not matched to a gene. Germline assignment: CDR1 MNHEY and CDR2 SMNVEV (reference sequence).

The V and J genes are TRBV6-2 or TRBV6-3 and TRBJ1-2; D possibly corresponds to TRBD1 (5 bases). The CDR3 contains 13 residues. The germline V and J ends were trimmed by 5 bases and 6 bases, with 13 bases remaining between them. CDR1 is MNHEY and CDR2 is SVGEGT in the germline V gene. The CDR3 sequence: CASSDPRGHGYTF. The CDR3 DNA follows: TGTGCCAGCAGTGACCCGAGGGGCCATGGCTACACCTTC.

V and J are TRBV7-2 and TRBJ2-1, with TRBD1 identical over 8 bases. V shed 4 bases, J shed 5 bases, and the junction held 4 bases outside the gene matches. Per germline, CDR1 SGHTA and CDR2 FQGNSA. The CDR3 sequence is 14 residues long. Written as DNA, the CDR3 is TGTGCCAGCAGCTACGACAGGGGACACAATGAGCAGTTCTTC. It encodes CASSYDRGHNEQFF.

The chain is built from TRBV3-1 (or the pseudogene TRBV3-2) and TRBJ1-6, with D unclear. Looked up from germline, CDR1 is LGHDT and CDR2 is YNNKEL (reference sequence). V was clipped by 8 bases and J by 6 bases, with 14 bases between them. The CDR3 has 14 amino acids. Here the CDR3 DNA reads TGTGCCAGCCGGGCACCGCCCAGTAATTCACCCCTCCACTTT. This gives the protein CASRAPPSNSPLHF.

The chain recombines TRBV9 with TRBJ2-7, with a possible D match to TRBD2 (6 bases). Germline-derived CDR1 and CDR2 are SGDLS and YYNGEE. Trimming pared 0 bases from V and 2 bases from J, leaving 12 bases between. This CDR3 has 15 amino acids. The CDR3 region is CASSVDTGVTYEQYF. In DNA, the CDR3 is TGTGCCAGCAGCGTAGACACGGGAGTTACCTACGAGCAGTACTTC. Full variable domain (missing parts from reference TRBV9 and TRBJ2-7): DSGVTQTPKHLITATGQRVTLRCSPRSGDLSVYWYQQSLDQGLQFLIQYYNGEERAKGNILERFSAQQFPDLHSELNLSSLELGDSALYFCASSVDTGVTYEQYFGPGTRLTVT.

The chain carries TRBV27 and TRBJ2-6; weak D call: TRBD1 (5 bases). V lost 7 bases and J lost 2, with 12 bases in between. The V gene's germline CDR1 is MNHEY and CDR2 SMNVEV (reference sequence). CDR3 length: 15 amino acids. Written as DNA, the CDR3 is TGTGCCAGCACCTCCCAGGGAACTGGGGCCAACGTCCTGACTTTC. It encodes CASTSQGTGANVLTF.

The chain combines TRBV25-1 with TRBJ1-2; 7 positions match TRBD1. V was clipped by 9 bases and J by 5 bases; unmatched bases: 9. This CDR3 is 13 amino acids long. Germline V CDR1 and CDR2: MGHDK, SYGVNS. CDR3 sequence (DNA): TGTGCCAGTAATAGAGGGGGCGGGTATGGCTACACCTTC. Protein product: CASNRGGGYGYTF.

A few counts support this clone. This rearrangement joins TRBV9 to TRBJ2-7, with a weak D call TRBD2 (6 bases). The CDR3 runs to 16 residues. V gave up 0 bases and J gave up 3 bases, with 16 bases separating them. The germline CDR1 and CDR2 sequences are SGDLS and YYNGEE. CDR3 in DNA: TGTGCCAGCAGCGTAGGGGGGGACCCGAAGGTCTACGAGCAGTACTTC. Protein product: CASSVGGDPKVYEQYF.

The V gene is TRBV28, the J gene TRBJ1-3, with a possible D match to TRBD1 (5 bases). Germline CDR1 is MDHEN and CDR2 is SYDVKM. Deletions cut 2 bases from V and 4 bases from J, with 18 bases between. The CDR3 is 17 residues long. Written as DNA, the CDR3 is TGTGCCAGCAGTTTAGGCGGGGGTCGATTGAGGGGAAACACCATATATTTT. Translating it yields CASSLGGGRLRGNTIYF. The whole variable domain, remainder taken from reference TRBV28 and TRBJ1-3, is DVKVTQSSRYLVKRTGEKVFLECVQDMDHENMFWYRQDPGLGLRLIYFSYDVKMKEKGDIPEGYSVSREKKERFSLILESASTNQTSMYLCASSLGGGRLRGNTIYFGEGSWLTVV.

The chain is built from TRBV6-1 and TRBJ1-5, with a weak D call TRBD1 (5 bases). The CDR3 length is 18 residues. The V and J ends lost 3 bases and 0 bases respectively, with 18 bases between them. Germline V gene data show CDR1 as MNHNS and CDR2 as SASEGT. The CDR3 bases are TGTGCCAGCAGTGATAGGCAGGGTGGGGCGCCTAGCAATCAGCCCCAGCATTTT. Translating it yields CASSDRQGGAPSNQPQHF.

The rearrangement uses TRBV7-3 and TRBJ1-1; D not resolved. Germline V lookup: CDR1 SGHTA, CDR2 FQGTGA. This CDR3 has 11 residues. Trimming cost V 7 bases and J 8 bases, with 11 bases left between them. The CDR3 bases are TGTGCCAGCACCCGTAGAGGAGAAGCTTTCTTT. This gives the protein CASTRRGEAFF. The full variable domain, rest sourced from reference TRBV7-3 and TRBJ1-1, is GAGVSQTPSNKVTEKGKYVELRCDPISGHTALYWYRQSLGQGPEFLIYFQGTGAADDSGLPNDRFFAVRPEGSVSTLKIQRTERGDSAVYLCASTRRGEAFFGQGTRLTVV.

The chain combines TRBV6-1 with TRBJ2-5, with D perhaps matching TRBD1 (7 bases). In germline, CDR1 is MNHNS, CDR2 SASEGT. Trimming cost V 5 bases and J 4 bases, with 17 bases left between them. This CDR3 comprises 15 residues. CDR3 amino acids: CASSSPTGTRETQYF. The CDR3 DNA reads as TGTGCCAGCAGTTCCCCGACAGGGACTCGAGAGACCCAGTACTTC.

This rearrangement joins TRBV19 to TRBJ1-1; 8 bases are shared with TRBD1. Germline CDR1 and CDR2: LNHDA and SQIVND (reference sequence). The CDR3 extends over 16 amino acids. Losses at the gene ends were 5 bases for V and 1 base for J; bases not matched to a gene: 9. This chain's CDR3 is CASSAQNRGWNTEAFF. CDR3 sequence (DNA): TGTGCCAGTAGTGCACAGAACAGGGGGTGGAACACTGAAGCTTTCTTT.

A remark on this clone: This CDR3 is also generated by other DNA sequences in the sample. This chain connects TRBV2 to TRBJ2-7; 7 nucleotides align to TRBD2. The CDR3 loop spans 11 amino acids. V was clipped by 8 bases and J by 3 bases; unmatched bases: 1. Germline values: CDR1 SNHLY, CDR2 FYNNEI. The DNA for the CDR3 is TGTGCCAGCGGGGGGGGCTACGAGCAGTACTTC. This sequence encodes CASGGGYEQYF.

The chain recombines TRBV7-3 with TRBJ2-1, with 9 bases that match TRBD2. CDR3 length: 18 residues. Trimming at V came to 2 bases and at J to 9 bases, leaving 17 bases not matched to a gene. From germline, CDR1 is SGHTA and CDR2 FQGTGA. CDR3 amino acids: CASSLRSRGVAGEVEQFF. Here the CDR3 DNA reads TGTGCCAGCAGCTTACGGTCTCGAGGAGTAGCGGGAGAGGTTGAGCAGTTCTTC.

V usage is TRBV6-5 and J usage is TRBJ1-4; no clear D. The V and J ends lost 10 bases and 5 bases respectively, with 17 bases between them. Germline CDR1 MNHEY, CDR2 SVGAGI. CDR3 length: 14 amino acids. CDR3 in DNA: TGTGCCACCGAGTCCATGAGCTTGAATGAAAAACTGTTTTTT. Residues: CATESMSLNEKLFF.

Only one count was recorded for this clone. The V and J genes are TRBV3-1 (or the pseudogene TRBV3-2) and TRBJ2-7, with 9 bases that match TRBD1. Germline V lookup: CDR1 LGHDT, CDR2 YNNKEL (reference sequence). The CDR3 has 16 residues. V lost 3 bases and J lost 7; bases outside the gene matches: 13. CDR3 bases: TGTGCCAGCAGCCAGTACCCACCGGGACAGGGAGGAGAGCAGTACTTC. The encoded protein is CASSQYPPGQGGEQYF.

This clone was seen a few times. The V and J genes are TRBV7-9 and TRBJ2-1, with TRBD1 matching 7 bases. The CDR3 runs 14 residues. The ends lost 5 bases at V and 12 bases at J; junction bases unmatched: 13. In germline, CDR1 is SEHNR, CDR2 FQNEAQ (reference sequence). CDR3 amino acids: CASSQPYRGQGQFF. The CDR3 DNA sequence: TGTGCCAGCAGCCAACCCTACAGGGGCCAGGGGCAGTTCTTC. The complete variable domain, with remaining parts taken from reference TRBV7-9 and TRBJ2-1, reads DTGVSQNPRHKITKRGQNVTFRCDPISEHNRLYWYRQTLGQGPEFLTYFQNEAQLEKSRLLSDRFSAERPKGSFSTLEIQRTEQGDSAMYLCASSQPYRGQGQFFGPGTRLTVL.

The chain couples TRBV6-5 to TRBJ1-5; 9 bases are shared with TRBD1. The CDR3 is 14 amino acids. The junction had 4 bases not matched to a gene; V was cut back by 4 bases and J by 6 bases. Germline V gene data show CDR1 as MNHEY and CDR2 as SVGAGI. For the CDR3, the DNA is TGTGCCAGCAGTTTAACAGGGGGCTTTCAGCCCCAGCATTTT. It yields the protein CASSLTGGFQPQHF.

This rearrangement joins TRBV19 to TRBJ2-7; possible D gene TRBD2, 5 bases. V was cut by 9 bases and J by 5 bases, with 17 bases left in between. CDR3 length: 13 amino acids. Germline V CDR1 and CDR2: LNHDA, SQIVND (reference sequence). Here the CDR3 reads CASPPRENHEQYF. In DNA form, the CDR3 reads TGTGCCAGCCCCCCGAGGGAGAACCACGAGCAGTACTTC.

This chain links TRBV20-1 with TRBJ2-3; 8 nucleotides agree with TRBD2. Trimming cost V 3 bases and J 4 bases; bases outside gene matches: 6. The CDR3 runs 14 residues. Germline CDR1 reads DFQATT; CDR2 reads SNEGSKA (reference sequence). In DNA, the CDR3 is TGCAGTGCTAGTATCCTAGCGGGCGCAGATACGCAGTATTTT. Translation: CSASILAGADTQYF.

This chain links TRBV7-9 with TRBJ2-3, with 7 bases lining up with TRBD1. CDR1 and CDR2 from the germline V gene are SEHNR and FQNEAQ (reference sequence). Unmatched junction bases numbered 7, after V lost 5 bases and J lost 2 bases. This CDR3 contains 15 residues. Written as DNA, the CDR3 is TGTGCCAGCAGCCTAGGGACAGAGTACACAGATACGCAGTATTTT. Translated, it gives CASSLGTEYTDTQYF. The full variable domain, with the rest looked up from reference TRBV7-9 and TRBJ2-3, is DTGVSQNPRHKITKRGQNVTFRCDPISEHNRLYWYRQTLGQGPEFLTYFQNEAQLEKSRLLSDRFSAERPKGSFSTLEIQRTEQGDSAMYLCASSLGTEYTDTQYFGPGTRLTVL.

This clone was found a few times. The J gene is TRBJ1-6, the V gene TRBV2; 7 bases align to TRBD1. Germline trimming cut 6 bases from V and 0 bases from J; bases unmatched to any gene: 14. The length of the CDR3 is 19 residues. Germline V CDR1 and CDR2: SNHLY, FYNNEI. The CDR3 DNA follows: TGTGCCAGCAGCGGGGGGACAGCGATCCCCGCCTCCTATAATTCACCCCTCCACTTT. It encodes CASSGGTAIPASYNSPLHF.

This chain connects TRBV4-1 to TRBJ2-3; D unclear. The V end was cut by 6 bases, the J end by 0 bases, with 13 bases between. The CDR3 spans 15 residues. Germline V CDR1 and CDR2: MGHRA, YSYEKL. The CDR3: CASRLRVTSTDTQYF. The DNA for the CDR3 is TGCGCCAGCAGGTTACGAGTTACTAGCACAGATACGCAGTATTTT.